Listed below are T cell receptor beta chains from one sample, sequenced in a study of post-analysis software for immune sequencing data. One entry per CDR3 protein results from TCRdb running MiXCR on the PCR reads. The sample records 700,000 to 900,000 distinct CDR3 sequences, about 45% being singletons. The sample comprised blood. Receptor source: a girl aged 5 to 17 with multiple sclerosis. Each CDR3 is given with its conserved first and last residue. A D gene is named only where the DNA matches it firmly. Not every row has a clone size; where given, it reads once, few, many or a size class.

D	size	V	J	CDR3	DNA
.	few	TRBV6-5	TRBJ1-5	CASRGTQGVDQPQHF	TGTGCCAGCAGGGGAACACAGGGAGTGGATCAGCCCCAGCATTTT
.	.	TRBV6-5	TRBJ1-2	CASSYASGPPFSAPYGYTF	TGTGCCAGCAGTTACGCCTCTGGACCGCCATTTTCTGCCCCCTATGGCTACACCTTC
.	.	TRBV20-1	TRBJ2-5	CSQTQDQETQYF	TGCAGTCAGACCCAGGACCAAGAGACCCAGTACTTC
.	.	TRBV29-1	TRBJ2-3	CSVDTGAGTDTQYF	TGCAGCGTTGATACGGGGGCAGGCACAGATACGCAGTATTTT
TRBD1	.	TRBV9	TRBJ1-2	CASSVVQRGRYYGYTF	TGTGCCAGCAGCGTAGTTCAGAGGGGGCGGTACTATGGCTACACCTTC
TRBD2	.	TRBV10-3	TRBJ2-3	CAISTGTSGDTDTQYF	TGTGCCATCAGTACCGGGACTAGCGGGGACACAGATACGCAGTATTTT
TRBD1	.	TRBV20-1	TRBJ2-5	CSATGQIQETQYF	TGCAGTGCTACGGGACAGATACAAGAGACCCAGTACTTC
.	few	TRBV5-5	TRBJ1-5	CASSPDGLSQHF	TGTGCCAGCAGCCCGGACGGACTTTCCCAGCATTTT
TRBD2	.	TRBV12-3/TRBV12-4	TRBJ2-1	CASSLRERGYNEQFF	TGTGCCAGCAGTTTGAGGGAGCGGGGGTACAATGAGCAGTTCTTC
TRBD2	.	TRBV9	TRBJ2-7	CASSAGVSGIDEQYF	TGTGCCAGCAGCGCCGGTGTTAGCGGGATCGACGAGCAGTACTTC
.	.	TRBV10-3	TRBJ2-3	CAISEGGFGKWDTQYF	TGTGCCATCAGTGAAGGGGGATTCGGTAAATGGGATACGCAGTATTTT
.	.	TRBV20-1	TRBJ2-7	CSAPGNSYEQYF	TGCAGTGCCCCAGGAAACTCCTACGAGCAGTACTTC
.	few	TRBV25-1	TRBJ2-1	CASSESAGDEQFF	TGTGCCAGCAGTGAATCGGCCGGTGATGAGCAGTTCTTC
TRBD2	.	TRBV7-2	TRBJ2-7	CASGLAGDLYEQYF	TGTGCCAGCGGGCTAGCGGGGGACCTCTACGAGCAGTACTTC
.	.	TRBV12-3/TRBV12-4	TRBJ2-5	CASPLGLLGGETQYF	TGTGCCAGCCCCCTGGGCCTATTAGGAGGGGAGACCCAGTACTTC
.	.	TRBV21-1	TRBJ1-2	CASSKERLDAVYGYTF	TGTGCCAGCAGCAAAGAAAGACTAGACGCGGTATATGGCTACACCTTC
.	.	TRBV28	TRBJ1-1	CASSPTPGAVTEAFF	TGTGCCAGCAGCCCAACTCCGGGGGCAGTCACTGAAGCTTTCTTT
TRBD2	once	TRBV11-2	TRBJ2-7	CASRIRGTSEDEQYF	TGTGCCAGCCGCATTAGGGGGACTAGCGAGGACGAGCAGTACTTC
.	few	TRBV4-1	TRBJ2-7	CASSQEYFSYEQYF	TGCGCCAGCAGCCAAGAGTACTTCTCCTACGAGCAGTACTTC
TRBD1	.	TRBV3-1	TRBJ1-2	CASSSTRDSYGYTF	TGTGCCAGCAGCTCGACCCGGGACAGCTATGGCTACACCTTC
.	few	TRBV4-3	TRBJ1-2	CASTPTGTDYGYTF	TGCGCCAGCACCCCAACCGGGACCGATTATGGCTACACCTTC
TRBD1	.	TRBV6-6	TRBJ2-7	CASRQGTGGFEQYF	TGTGCCAGCAGGCAGGGGACAGGGGGCTTCGAGCAGTACTTC
.	.	TRBV5-1	TRBJ1-2	CASRPRADDYGCTF	TGCGCCAGCAGGCCCCGGGCTGACGACTATGGCTGCACCTTC
TRBD1	.	TRBV6-4	TRBJ2-7	CASSDSTGGVDEQYF	TGTGCCAGCAGTGACTCAACAGGGGGCGTCGACGAGCAGTACTTC
.	.	TRBV30	TRBJ1-5	CAWSPTLLGLYSNQPQHF	TGTGCCTGGAGTCCTACACTTCTAGGATTGTATAGCAATCAGCCCCAGCATTTT
.	.	TRBV28	TRBJ2-1	CASSYDFQSSYNEQFF	TGTGCCAGCAGTTACGACTTTCAGTCCTCCTACAATGAGCAGTTCTTC
TRBD2	.	TRBV9	TRBJ2-3	CASSETSGSSRTDTQYF	TGTGCCAGCAGCGAGACTAGCGGGAGCTCTCGCACAGATACGCAGTATTTT
.	.	TRBV27	TRBJ2-7	CASSHGGRPYEQYF	TGTGCCAGCAGTCATGGGGGGCGACCCTACGAGCAGTACTTC
.	.	TRBV20-1	TRBJ2-7	CSAVGVLYEQYF	TGCAGTGCTGTAGGGGTTCTCTACGAGCAGTACTTC
.	.	TRBV20-1	TRBJ2-7	CSARDSSAGEQYF	TGCAGTGCTAGAGATTCTAGCGCTGGTGAGCAGTACTTC
TRBD1	.	TRBV28	TRBJ2-3	CASSSHGEGAKDTQYF	TGTGCCAGCAGTTCGCATGGCGAGGGGGCGAAAGATACGCAGTATTTT
TRBD2	.	TRBV7-8	TRBJ2-7	CASSLEGSGVSYEQYF	TGTGCCAGCAGCTTAGAAGGTAGCGGGGTCTCCTACGAGCAGTACTTC
.	.	TRBV4-2	TRBJ2-7	CASSQERGLSWGEQYF	TGTGCCAGCAGCCAAGAACGAGGACTCTCCTGGGGGGAGCAGTACTTC
TRBD1	.	TRBV18	TRBJ1-2	CASSPSGGQGKGYTF	TGTGCCAGCTCACCTTCCGGAGGACAGGGTAAAGGCTACACCTTC
TRBD1	.	TRBV29-1	TRBJ2-7	CSAVDRAPSYEQYF	TGCAGCGCCGTGGACAGGGCCCCCTCCTACGAGCAGTACTTC
TRBD1	few	TRBV4-1	TRBJ1-2	CASSQEGQRAGYGYTF	TGCGCCAGCAGCCAAGAGGGACAGAGGGCTGGCTATGGCTACACCTTC
TRBD1	.	TRBV29-1	TRBJ2-5	CSADRTGGETQYF	TGCAGCGCCGACCGTACAGGGGGGGAGACCCAGTACTTC
.	.	TRBV11-3	TRBJ2-1	CASSARSSGLEQFF	TGTGCCAGCAGCGCGCGATCCTCGGGGCTAGAGCAGTTCTTC
.	few	TRBV15	TRBJ2-7	CATSTVNHEQYF	TGTGCCACCAGCACTGTTAACCACGAGCAGTACTTC
TRBD2	.	TRBV20-1	TRBJ2-2	CSARKSLAGVGTGELFF	TGCAGTGCTAGAAAGTCACTAGCGGGAGTGGGAACCGGGGAGCTGTTTTTT
.	.	TRBV7-6	TRBJ1-4	CASSPTNANEKLFF	TGTGCCAGCAGCCCGACAAATGCTAATGAAAAACTGTTTTTT
.	few	TRBV4-3	TRBJ2-6	CASSPRSAGANVLTF	TGCGCCAGCAGCCCACGGTCTGCTGGGGCCAACGTCCTGACTTTC
.	.	TRBV30	TRBJ1-2	CAWNPAGPYGYTF	TGTGCCTGGAACCCCGCAGGGCCCTATGGCTACACCTTC
.	.	TRBV29-1	TRBJ1-2	CSVEGPGHLNYGYTF	TGCAGCGTTGAAGGACCGGGACACCTAAACTATGGCTACACCTTC
TRBD2	.	TRBV9	TRBJ2-1	CASSPPRLAVDNEQFF	TGTGCCAGCAGCCCCCCGAGGCTAGCGGTCGACAATGAGCAGTTCTTC
TRBD2	.	TRBV7-2	TRBJ2-1	CASRYPKRGSSYNEQFF	TGTGCCAGCAGATATCCGAAGCGGGGGAGCTCCTACAATGAGCAGTTCTTC
TRBD2	.	TRBV14	TRBJ2-1	CASSMVRGGGNEQFF	TGTGCCAGCAGCATGGTGCGGGGGGGAGGGAATGAGCAGTTCTTC
TRBD2	.	TRBV2	TRBJ2-7	CASNTIAGQAWEQYF	TGTGCCAGCAATACGATAGCGGGCCAGGCCTGGGAGCAGTACTTC
.	.	TRBV15	TRBJ2-7	CATSMAGFGGEQYF	TGTGCCACCAGCATGGCGGGATTTGGGGGCGAGCAGTACTTC
.	.	TRBV9	TRBJ1-1	CASSETGVNTEAFF	TGTGCCAGCAGCGAGACGGGGGTGAACACTGAAGCTTTCTTT
.	few	TRBV5-1	TRBJ2-3	CASTSERYTQYF	TGCGCCAGCACCTCCGAGCGGTATACGCAGTATTTT
TRBD2	.	TRBV20-1	TRBJ2-5	CSASQPGLEGMTQYF	TGCAGTGCTAGCCAACCGGGACTAGAAGGGATGACCCAGTACTTC
.	.	TRBV7-2	TRBJ2-7	CASSFRGHEQYF	TGTGCCAGCAGCTTTAGGGGCCACGAGCAGTACTTC
.	.	TRBV5-1	TRBJ1-2	CASSLESPSNYGYTF	TGCGCCAGCAGCTTAGAAAGCCCTTCTAACTATGGCTACACCTTC